The subject of this entry is one T cell receptor beta chain. Its antigen is still unknown. Base-call qualities are not available, and no considerably larger clone is one nucleotide away. The CDR3 numbers 14 residues from cysteine through phenylalanine. Kept here is only the CDR3 DNA, which spans 42 bases and is read in frame from base 1. Per the germline V gene, SQVTM is the CDR1 and ANQGSEA is the CDR2. A distance of 15 bases separates the germline ends of V and J, which lose 4 bases and 3 bases respectively. Cells with a CD4+CD8-CD45RO-CD45RA+ profile were isolated by FACS and defined as naive CD4+ T cells, and those with a CD8+CD4-CD45RA+CD27bright profile were defined as naive CD8+ T cells. Antibodies against CD4 (RPA-T4), CD8 (SK1), CD27 (O323), CD45RA (HI100) and CD45RO (UCHL1) were used for sorting. The entry originates in a study of healthy donors' naive CD4 and CD8 T cells (dated by TCRdb to the mid-2010s). General notes on the study: Donors were chosen to span three age groups (20-25, 40-50 and 60-70 years, five to seven each), with mean age around 44 and half female. The TCR alpha libraries followed the same workflow as the beta chain, except for a newly designed primer set that covered all functional IMGT alpha gene variants. Rearranged TCR alpha and beta chains from naive CD4+ and CD8+ T cells were sequenced in the study to test how TCR variation relates to lineage commitment. Peripheral blood mononuclear cells were collected from 20 or so healthy, unrelated individuals. The donors were HLA-typed by sequencing at HLA-A, -B, -C, -DRB1, -DQB1 and -DPB1, using the SBTexcellerator protocol, an ABI3130xl analyzer and SBTengine software. What the work shows at the level of the full study, not this receptor alone: Reportedly, most V and J gene segments showed bias between naive CD4+ and CD8+ cells, and this bias held consistently across donors regardless of HLA genotype. Alpha and beta chains were sequenced in bulk and could not be paired, so combined chain effects were not evaluated. In both chains, CD4+ lineage was associated with a positively charged CDR3, and CD8+ lineage was associated with a negatively charged CDR3. The study did not directly address whether homeostatic proliferation of naive T cells might have biased the repertoire. V genes, J genes and CDR3 charge together appeared to explain around 13% of CD4/CD8 propensity variance, in a largely additive manner.

Instrument on record: 454 GS FLX Titanium. A previously published linear amplification protocol was used to construct TCR libraries from roughly 500 ng of total RNA. Sequencing was carried out on the Roche/454 Genome Sequencer using Titanium chemistry. The source study handled its data this way. From about 5 of the healthy donors, about 83,000 rearranged TCR alpha transcripts were sequenced. Duplicate transcripts were removed, and unique TCR clonotypes were defined by the CDR3 junction according to IMGT nomenclature. In R 2.13.0, logistic regression modeled CD4 versus CD8 status on V and J genes, adjusting for donor effects, with Bonferroni correction for multiple testing. TCRdb reworked the public reads: Q25 trimming with fastp, MiXCR clone assembly, productive beta chains retained. Rows are unified per CDR3 protein, each entry keeping the most common DNA and genes. It is TCRdb's table, rather than the study itself, that gives the V and J calls and clone size. In this sample the table shows 150,000 to 200,000 distinct CDR3 sequences, about 70% of which occur a single time. The ten largest make up approximately 2.5% of the sample.

Sequencing was done on a sample of naive CD4+ and CD8+ T cells sorted from blood, pooled from several donors. What the cell subset or site label conveys for this sample: FACS-sorted naive CD4+ (CD45RO-CD45RA+) and naive CD8+ (CD45RA+CD27bright) T cells. The V gene is TRBV29-1 and the J gene is TRBJ1-2, with the D segment identity uncertain. This TCR was sampled from a pool of human donors in good health; the sample pools cells from several healthy donors. The CDR3 in this case is CSVVTQEGYYGYTF. The DNA sequence is given as TGCAGCGTTGTAACGCAGGAGGGTTACTATGGCTACACCTTC.